The 26 T cell receptor beta chains given below trace back to one sample, sequenced in a study of cytomegalovirus exposure and HLA in healthy donors. Amplification used 60 Vbeta primers and 13 Jbeta primers. The method was immunoSEQ multiplex PCR; TCRdb's version includes in-frame clones alone and lacks a portion of them. The sample yields some 54,000 clones, about 84% seen once. Specimen: PBMCs. The receptors originated from a male donor in good health and CMV-seronegative.

Regarding this clone: One end of the junction fails to match germline, which may point to a read error. The chain joins TRBV2 to TRBJ1-5; 8 bases match TRBD1. The CDR3 totals 16 residues. CDR1 SNHLY and CDR2 FYNNEI come from the germline V gene. The CDR3 coding sequence is TGTGCCAGTAGTGAACAGGGGGACCGTAGTAATCAGCCCCAGCATTTT. It yields the protein CASSEQGDRSNQPQHF.

V is TRBV15 and J is TRBJ2-2; possible D gene TRBD2, 5 bases. CDR3 length equals 15 residues. CDR1 and CDR2 (germline): LNHNV, YYDKDF (reference sequence). The V gene lost 5 bases and the J gene lost 2 bases, with 12 bases spanning the gap. The CDR3 coding sequence is TGTGCCACCAGCTTCAGGACGGGAAACACCGGGGAGCTGTTTTTT. It translates to CATSFRTGNTGELFF. The full variable domain, rest sourced from reference TRBV15 and TRBJ2-2, is DAMVIQNPRYQVTQFGKPVTLSCSQTLNHNVMYWYQQKSSQAPKLLFHYYDKDFNNEADTPDNFQSRRPNTSFCFLDIRSPGLGDTAMYLCATSFRTGNTGELFFGEGSRLTVL.

The chain links TRBV7-9 to TRBJ2-1, with TRBD1 identical over 11 bases. This CDR3 region has 15 residues. With V trimmed by 5 bases and J by 6 bases, 6 bases remained unmatched. The germline V gene has CDR1 SEHNR and CDR2 FQNEAQ (reference sequence). The CDR3 region has the DNA TGTGCCAGCAGCCCAGGCGGGACAGGGGGCAATGAGCAGTTCTTC. Protein product: CASSPGGTGGNEQFF.

The V call is TRBV5-8, the J call TRBJ2-3, with 8 bases identical to TRBD2. CDR3 length equals 16 residues. Germline CDR1 is SGHTS and CDR2 is YDEGEE. With 3 bases clipped from V and 2 bases from J, the junction kept 8 bases outside the gene matches. CDR3 coding DNA: TGTGCCAGCAGCTCGCGAGCGGGGGCCCTCACAGATACGCAGTATTTT. Its translation: CASSSRAGALTDTQYF.

The chain uses TRBV7-2 and TRBJ1-6, with D hard to call. V was cut by 5 bases and J by 6 bases, with 11 bases left in between. The CDR3 runs 14 residues. Germline V gene data show CDR1 as SGHTA and CDR2 as FQGNSA. The CDR3 DNA reads TGTGCCAGCAGCCTAAGACTGTTTAATTCACCCCTCCACTTT. Translating gives CASSLRLFNSPLHF.

The CDR3 protein is CARGGGDRAGNEQFF. In DNA form, the CDR3 reads TGTGCGCGGGGGGGTGGTGACAGGGCAGGCAATGAGCAGTTCTTC. The chain links TRBV19 to TRBJ2-1; 9 bases are a match to TRBD2. The CDR3 contains 15 residues. The germline V gene encodes CDR1 LNHDA and CDR2 SQIVND (reference sequence).

The chain recombines TRBV5-6 with TRBJ2-1; 11 bases are shared with TRBD2. V lost 3 bases and J lost 4; bases outside the gene matches: 3. The CDR3 is 15 residues long. Germline V gene data show CDR1 as SGHDT and CDR2 as YYEEEE. The CDR3 DNA reads TGTGCCAGCAGCTACTTAGCGGGGGGGTACAATGAGCAGTTCTTC. It specifies CASSYLAGGYNEQFF.

This chain joins TRBV7-2 and TRBJ2-7; D may be TRBD1 (7 bases). V dropped 3 bases and J dropped 1 base, with 13 bases sitting between them. The CDR3 runs to 15 residues. Germline V gene lookup returns CDR1 SGHTA and CDR2 FQGNSA. The CDR3 DNA reads as TGTGCCAGCAGCTTTGGCAGGGGGGCATCCTACGAGCAGTACTTC. Protein sequence: CASSFGRGASYEQYF. Using reference TRBV7-2 and TRBJ2-7 for the parts outside the CDR3, the full variable domain is GAGVSQSPSNKVTEKGKDVELRCDPISGHTALYWYRQSLGQGLEFLIYFQGNSAPDKSGLPSDRFSAERTGGSVSTLTIQRTQQEDSAVYLCASSFGRGASYEQYFGPGTRLTVT.

V usage is TRBV19 and J usage is TRBJ1-5, with unresolved D. This CDR3 region has 12 residues. With 5 bases removed from V and 4 bases from J, the gap between germline ends came to 6 bases. Germline values: CDR1 LNHDA, CDR2 SQIVND (reference sequence). The CDR3: CASSQRNQPQHF. DNA for the CDR3: TGTGCCAGTAGTCAGCGAAATCAGCCCCAGCATTTT.

The V gene is TRBV18, the J gene TRBJ1-5; possible D gene TRBD1, 5 bases. Germline V gene data show CDR1 as KGHSH and CDR2 as LQKENI. CDR3 size: 17 residues. Trimming removed 3 bases at V and 0 bases at J, with 15 bases between. CDR3 sequence reads: CASSPPSRQYSNQPQHF. CDR3 sequence (DNA): TGTGCCAGCTCACCTCCCTCCAGACAGTATAGCAATCAGCCCCAGCATTTT.

The V and J genes are TRBV2 and TRBJ2-1, with 8 bases aligning to TRBD2. Germline CDR1 SNHLY, CDR2 FYNNEI. Germline trimming cut 4 bases from V and 4 bases from J; bases unmatched to any gene: 6. The CDR3 totals 15 residues. The CDR3 loop reads CASSVQGLVYNEQFF. The CDR3 bases are TGTGCCAGCAGTGTTCAGGGACTAGTTTACAATGAGCAGTTCTTC. The full variable domain, with the rest looked up from reference TRBV2 and TRBJ2-1, is EPEVTQTPSHQVTQMGQEVILRCVPISNHLYFYWYRQILGQKVEFLVSFYNNEISEKSEIFDDQFSVERPDGSNFTLKIRSTKLEDSAMYFCASSVQGLVYNEQFFGPGTRLTVL.

The chain couples TRBV30 to TRBJ2-3, with 10 positions matching TRBD2. The junction had 11 bases not matched to a gene; V was cut back by 3 bases and J by 8 bases. The CDR3 totals 15 residues. Per the germline V gene, CDR1 is GTSNPN and CDR2 is SVGIG (reference sequence). CDR3 sequence (DNA): TGTGCCTGGAGCCCACGAGGCAGCGGGGGGGGTACGCAGTATTTT. Residues: CAWSPRGSGGGTQYF.

The J gene is TRBJ1-2, the V gene TRBV5-1; 7 bases match TRBD1. Germline loops: CDR1 SGHRS, CDR2 YFSETQ. This CDR3 spans 14 amino acids. V trimming: 3 bases; J trimming: 2 bases; junction bases outside the gene matches: 4. CDR3 bases: TGCGCCAGCAGCTCCGAACAGGGGAACTATGGCTACACCTTC. Translation gives CASSSEQGNYGYTF.

Worth noting for this clone: The junction departs from germline at one end; a sequencing error may be responsible. The genes are TRBV7-9 and TRBJ1-2; D may be TRBD1 (6 bases). The CDR3 runs 12 residues. CDR1 is SEHNR, CDR2 FQNEAQ, per germline (reference sequence). The CDR3 protein is CASSLEARTGNF. The CDR3 region has the DNA TGTGCCAGCAGCTTAGAAGCAAGAACAGGGAACTTC.

This clone was found once. V gene TRBV19 combines with J gene TRBJ2-7, with a tentative D call TRBD2 (7 bases). The CDR3 consists of 13 residues. Germline V CDR1 and CDR2: LNHDA, SQIVND (reference sequence). The V end was cut by 2 bases, the J end by 3 bases, with 8 bases between. The CDR3 nucleotides are TGTGCCAGTAGTATAAGGGGGGGCTACGAGCAGTACTTC. The encoded protein is CASSIRGGYEQYF.

The chain couples TRBV2 to TRBJ2-1, with D perhaps matching TRBD1 (5 bases). V was cut by 6 bases and J by 7 bases, with 10 bases left in between. CDR1 is SNHLY, CDR2 FYNNEI, per germline. The CDR3 covers 12 residues. CDR3 region: CASRGLGNEQFF. CDR3 bases: TGTGCCAGCAGGGGGCTAGGGAATGAGCAGTTCTTC.

The chain employs TRBV6-5 and TRBJ2-7, with D possibly matching TRBD1 (6 bases). V dropped 5 bases and J dropped 6 bases, with 14 bases sitting between them. The CDR3 runs 13 residues. Germline V gives CDR1 MNHEY, CDR2 SVGAGI. The CDR3 coding sequence is TGTGCCAGCAGTGACGCAGGGGAGTCCGAGCAGTACTTC. It specifies CASSDAGESEQYF.

The chain combines TRBV4-3 with TRBJ1-3, with 7 bases aligning to TRBD1. V gave up 4 bases and J gave up 0 bases; unmatched junction bases: 9. This CDR3 is built from 17 residues. The V gene's germline CDR1 is LGHNA and CDR2 YSLEER. In DNA form, the CDR3 reads TGCGCCAGCAGCCGCCGAACAGGGGAACGCTCTGGAAACACCATATATTTT. Its protein product is CASSRRTGERSGNTIYF.

The chain has TRBV9 and TRBJ2-5; the D gene is possibly TRBD1 (5 bases). Trimming took off 2 bases at V and 4 bases at J, with 12 bases between the two ends. This CDR3 has 14 amino acids. Looked up from germline, CDR1 is SGDLS and CDR2 is YYNGEE. CDR3 DNA: TGTGCCAGCAGCGTCCTTGTTAGGGGAGAGACCCAGTACTTC. Protein sequence: CASSVLVRGETQYF.

The chain recombines TRBV9 with TRBJ2-5, with TRBD2 matching over 11 bases. The CDR3 loop spans 15 amino acids. The V gene end was trimmed by 0 bases and the J gene end by 5 bases; junction bases not matched to a gene: 3. Germline V gene lookup returns CDR1 SGDLS and CDR2 YYNGEE. The CDR3 DNA follows: TGTGCCAGCAGCGTAGGGACTAGCGGGTGGGAGACCCAGTACTTC. This translates into CASSVGTSGWETQYF.

This sequence joins TRBV7-6 and TRBJ1-6; possible D gene TRBD1, 5 bases. Trimming took off 5 bases at V and 10 bases at J, with 12 bases between the two ends. This CDR3 spans 13 amino acids. Germline CDR1 SGHVS, CDR2 FNYEAQ. The CDR3 DNA follows: TGTGCCAGCAGCCCGATCAGGGAATCACCCCTCCACTTT. Encoded protein: CASSPIRESPLHF.

CDR3 region: CASSPGTDNTGELFF. The DNA for the CDR3 is TGCGCCAGCAGCCCTGGGACAGACAACACCGGGGAGCTGTTTTTT. The J gene is TRBJ2-2, the V gene TRBV4-3, with 7 bases identical to TRBD1. Germline V CDR1 and CDR2: LGHNA, YSLEER. The CDR3 sequence is 15 residues long. Trimming at V came to 4 bases and at J to 2 bases, leaving 4 bases not matched to a gene.

The rearrangement joins TRBV2 to TRBJ2-5; no firm D call. Trimming removed 5 bases from V and 2 bases from J, with 3 bases in between. CDR3 length equals 11 residues. CDR1 and CDR2 from the germline V gene are SNHLY and FYNNEI. CDR3 protein: CASSPQETQYF. The CDR3 DNA sequence: TGTGCCAGCAGTCCTCAAGAGACCCAGTACTTC.

A few counts support this clone. The chain employs TRBV19 and TRBJ1-5, with D possibly being TRBD1 (5 bases). The CDR3 loop spans 15 amino acids. V gave up 1 base and J gave up 6 bases, with 13 bases separating them. Germline CDR1 is LNHDA and CDR2 is SQIVND (reference sequence). The CDR3 DNA reads as TGTGCCAGTAGTATAGCGCCCAGGGATTCTCAGCCCCAGCATTTT. Translating it yields CASSIAPRDSQPQHF.

The rearrangement links TRBV7-2 to TRBJ2-3; 11 positions match TRBD2. The CDR3 runs to 15 residues. V shed 2 bases and J 5 bases; nucleotides not matched to a gene: 3. Germline-derived CDR1 and CDR2 are SGHTA and FQGNSA. The DNA of the CDR3 is TGTGCCAGCAGCTTACTAGGGACTAGCGGAGATACGCAGTATTTT. Protein: CASSLLGTSGDTQYF. The variable domain in full, completed from reference TRBV7-2 and TRBJ2-3, reads GAGVSQSPSNKVTEKGKDVELRCDPISGHTALYWYRQSLGQGLEFLIYFQGNSAPDKSGLPSDRFSAERTGGSVSTLTIQRTQQEDSAVYLCASSLLGTSGDTQYFGPGTRLTVL.

The chain has TRBV5-1 and TRBJ2-2; 7 bases match TRBD1. The CDR3 spans 15 residues. The ends lost 4 bases at V and 4 bases at J; junction bases unmatched: 7. CDR1 and CDR2 from the germline V gene are SGHRS and YFSETQ. The CDR3 here is CASSPLQGSTGELFF. The CDR3 nucleotides are TGCGCCAGCAGCCCATTACAGGGGAGCACCGGGGAGCTGTTTTTT.